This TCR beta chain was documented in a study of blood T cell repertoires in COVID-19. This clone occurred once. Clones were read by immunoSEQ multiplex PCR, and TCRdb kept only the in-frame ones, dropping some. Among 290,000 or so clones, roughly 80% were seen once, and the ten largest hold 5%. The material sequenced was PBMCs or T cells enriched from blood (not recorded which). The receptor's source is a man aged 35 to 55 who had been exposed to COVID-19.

In DNA, the CDR3 is TGCAGCGTTGATGATTGGGGCCAGGGAAACATTCAGTACTTC. Translating gives CSVDDWGQGNIQYF. The chain is built from TRBV29-1 and TRBJ2-4; weak D call: TRBD1 (5 bases). Germline-derived CDR1 and CDR2 are SQVTM and ANQGSEA. The V end lost 3 bases, the J end lost 6 bases, and 15 bases lay between the germline ends. This CDR3 region has 14 residues.